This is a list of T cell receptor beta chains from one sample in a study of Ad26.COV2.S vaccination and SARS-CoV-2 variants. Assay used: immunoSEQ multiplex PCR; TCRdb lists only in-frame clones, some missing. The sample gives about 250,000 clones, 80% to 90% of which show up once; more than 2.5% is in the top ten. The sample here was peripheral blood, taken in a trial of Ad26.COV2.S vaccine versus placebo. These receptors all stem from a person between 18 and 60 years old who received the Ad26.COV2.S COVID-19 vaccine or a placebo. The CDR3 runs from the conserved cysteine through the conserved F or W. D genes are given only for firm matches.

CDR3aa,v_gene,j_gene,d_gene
CASTKSFGGRRVDTQYF,TRBV2,TRBJ2-3,TRBD2
CASRPGLANTGELFF,TRBV2,TRBJ2-2,TRBD2
CASSFFTGLDTEAFF,TRBV7-9,TRBJ1-1,-
CASSLGTSGITDTQYF,TRBV5-1,TRBJ2-3,TRBD2
CASSTVTGASPLHF,TRBV19,TRBJ1-6,-
CASSKARTGNQPQHF,TRBV21-1,TRBJ1-5,-
CASSSGRAHNEQFF,TRBV19,TRBJ2-1,TRBD2
CASSSTGSETQYF,TRBV5-4,TRBJ2-5,TRBD1
CASSQGANSYNEQFF,TRBV3-1/TRBV3-2,TRBJ2-1,-
CASSPVGADTEAFF,TRBV9,TRBJ1-1,-
CASSLSTGSEKLFF,TRBV7-8,TRBJ1-4,-
CASSEKAQETQYF,TRBV2,TRBJ2-5,-
CAWTGQLNYGYTF,TRBV30,TRBJ1-2,-
CASSLAREYNEQFF,TRBV5-1,TRBJ2-1,-
CASSEMGTGYEQYF,TRBV19,TRBJ2-7,-
CASSLSSAWDTQYF,TRBV5-5,TRBJ2-3,-
CASRRDRGTRTLVDTEAFF,TRBV5-4,TRBJ1-1,TRBD1
CASSSQGVKEQYF,TRBV19,TRBJ2-7,-
CSVNRLGRGSEQYF,TRBV29-1,TRBJ2-7,-
CASSAPRGGGETQYF,TRBV2,TRBJ2-5,-
CASSSQAGGADTQYF,TRBV7-3,TRBJ2-3,TRBD2
CASSSLALNSYEQYF,TRBV5-5,TRBJ2-7,-
CASSSGTGQNTEAFF,TRBV5-1,TRBJ1-1,TRBD1
CASSLGGALYEQYF,TRBV7-2,TRBJ2-7,-
CASSLGAGNTEAFF,TRBV7-3,TRBJ1-1,-
CASRIQGAYEQYF,TRBV27,TRBJ2-7,TRBD1
CASSERQGLDGYTF,TRBV6-1,TRBJ1-2,TRBD1
CASSLPGGMNTEAFF,TRBV5-1,TRBJ1-1,-
CASSVSRGGYGYTF,TRBV4-1,TRBJ1-2,-
CASTPADTQYF,TRBV12-3/TRBV12-4,TRBJ2-3,-
CASSRWLSGNTIYF,TRBV5-4,TRBJ1-3,-
CASSLGTSSLYNEQFF,TRBV5-5,TRBJ2-1,TRBD2
CASSPYSSGANVLTF,TRBV11-2,TRBJ2-6,-
CASSQTPSGGGTDTQYF,TRBV13,TRBJ2-3,TRBD2
CASASGNSYEQYF,TRBV5-6,TRBJ2-7,TRBD2
CASSVETGSPLHF,TRBV9,TRBJ1-6,-
CASSLGATGARHQPQHF,TRBV7-8,TRBJ1-5,TRBD1
CASRASTSGGNTIYF,TRBV6-5,TRBJ1-3,-
CASSVDVDSHYEQYF,TRBV9,TRBJ2-7,-
CAWSVGRVEPQHF,TRBV30,TRBJ1-5,-
CASSQSLRGAYEQYF,TRBV4-1,TRBJ2-7,TRBD2